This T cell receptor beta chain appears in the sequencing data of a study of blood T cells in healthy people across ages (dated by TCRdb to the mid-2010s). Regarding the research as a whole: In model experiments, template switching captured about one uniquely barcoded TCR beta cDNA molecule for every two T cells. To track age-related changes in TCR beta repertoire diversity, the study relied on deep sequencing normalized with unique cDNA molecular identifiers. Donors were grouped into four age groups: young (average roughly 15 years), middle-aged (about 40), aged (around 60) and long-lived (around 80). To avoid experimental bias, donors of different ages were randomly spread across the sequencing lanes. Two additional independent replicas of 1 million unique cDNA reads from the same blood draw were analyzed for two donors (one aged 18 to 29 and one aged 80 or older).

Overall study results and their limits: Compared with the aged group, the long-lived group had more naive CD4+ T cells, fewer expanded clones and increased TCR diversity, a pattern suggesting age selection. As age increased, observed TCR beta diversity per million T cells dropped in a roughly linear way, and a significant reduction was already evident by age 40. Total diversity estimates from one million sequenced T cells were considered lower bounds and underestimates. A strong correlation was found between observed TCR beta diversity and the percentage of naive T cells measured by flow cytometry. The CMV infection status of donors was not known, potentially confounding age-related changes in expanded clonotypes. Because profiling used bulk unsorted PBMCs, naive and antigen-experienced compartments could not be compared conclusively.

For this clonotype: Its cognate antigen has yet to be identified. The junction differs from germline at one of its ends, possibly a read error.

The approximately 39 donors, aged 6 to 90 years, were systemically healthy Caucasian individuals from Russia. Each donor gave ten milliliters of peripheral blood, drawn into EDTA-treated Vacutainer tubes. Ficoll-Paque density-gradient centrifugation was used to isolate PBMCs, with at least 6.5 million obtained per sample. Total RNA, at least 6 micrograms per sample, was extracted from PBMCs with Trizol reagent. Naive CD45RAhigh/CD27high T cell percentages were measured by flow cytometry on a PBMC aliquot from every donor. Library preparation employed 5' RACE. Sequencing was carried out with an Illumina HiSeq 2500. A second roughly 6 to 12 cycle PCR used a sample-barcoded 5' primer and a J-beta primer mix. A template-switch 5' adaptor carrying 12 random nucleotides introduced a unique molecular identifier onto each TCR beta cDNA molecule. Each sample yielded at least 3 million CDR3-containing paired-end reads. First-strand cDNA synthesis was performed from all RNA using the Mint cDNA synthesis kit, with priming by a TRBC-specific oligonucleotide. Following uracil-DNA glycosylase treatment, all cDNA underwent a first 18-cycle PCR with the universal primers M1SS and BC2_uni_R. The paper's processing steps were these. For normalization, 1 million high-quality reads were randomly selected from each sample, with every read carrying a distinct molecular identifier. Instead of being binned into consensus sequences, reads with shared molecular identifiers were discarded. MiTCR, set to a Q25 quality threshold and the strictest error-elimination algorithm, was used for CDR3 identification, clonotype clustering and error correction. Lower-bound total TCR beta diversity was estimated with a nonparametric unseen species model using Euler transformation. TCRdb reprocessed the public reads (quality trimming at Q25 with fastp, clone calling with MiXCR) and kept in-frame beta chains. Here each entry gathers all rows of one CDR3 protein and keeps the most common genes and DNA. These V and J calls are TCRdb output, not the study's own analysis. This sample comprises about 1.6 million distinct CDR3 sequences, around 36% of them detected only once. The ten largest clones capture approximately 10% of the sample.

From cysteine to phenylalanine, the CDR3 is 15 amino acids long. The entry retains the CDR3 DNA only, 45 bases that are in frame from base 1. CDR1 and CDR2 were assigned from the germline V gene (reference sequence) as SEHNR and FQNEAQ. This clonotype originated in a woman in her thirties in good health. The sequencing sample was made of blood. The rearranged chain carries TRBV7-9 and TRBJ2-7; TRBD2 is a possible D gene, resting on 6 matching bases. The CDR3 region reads CASSHRDSDSYGQYF. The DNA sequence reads TGTGCCAGCAGCCACCGGGACTCCGACTCCTACGGGCAGTACTTC.